This TCR beta chain was obtained from a study of blood T cell repertoires in COVID-19. Study as a whole: PBMCs, B-cell-depleted T cells, or T cells provided the cDNA or gDNA that made up the material.

As handled by the study authors: The authors estimated nucleated cell counts from reference gene primer amplification. Only in-frame clones appear in the TCRdb table, and some are missing; sequencing was by immunoSEQ multiplex PCR. V, J and clone size are taken as reported in that table, and D and trimming were inferred from the DNA itself. The profile covers 350,000 to 450,000 clones, with about nine tenths appearing a single time and approximately 1.5% taken by the ten largest. During active infection, Seattle patients enrolled and were then monitored through disease. The sequence came from a woman aged 40 to 50 with COVID-19, enrolled during active disease. The sequencing input was peripheral blood.

The CDR3 spells CASSTRKAGGLQETQYF. The CDR3 DNA follows: TGTGCCAGCAGTACGAGGAAAGCGGGGGGCCTCCAAGAGACCCAGTACTTC. The gene calls are TRBV7-9 and TRBJ2-5; 9 bases line up with TRBD2. Germline V gives CDR1 SEHNR, CDR2 FQNEAQ (reference sequence). V lost 6 bases to trimming and J lost 1 base; unmatched junction nucleotides: 12. The CDR3 consists of 17 residues.